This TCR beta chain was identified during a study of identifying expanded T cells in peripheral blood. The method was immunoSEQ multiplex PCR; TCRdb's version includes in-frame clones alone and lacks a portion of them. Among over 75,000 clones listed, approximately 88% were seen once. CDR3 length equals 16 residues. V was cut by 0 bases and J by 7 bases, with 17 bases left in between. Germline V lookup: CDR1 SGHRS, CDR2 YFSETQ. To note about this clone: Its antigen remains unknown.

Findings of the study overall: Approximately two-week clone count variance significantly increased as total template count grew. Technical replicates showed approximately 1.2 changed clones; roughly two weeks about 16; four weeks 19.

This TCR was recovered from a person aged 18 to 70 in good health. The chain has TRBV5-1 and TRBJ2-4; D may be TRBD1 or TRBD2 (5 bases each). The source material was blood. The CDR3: CASSLGPGSGLNIQYF. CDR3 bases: TGCGCCAGCAGCTTGGGTCCTGGGTCGGGGCTTAACATTCAGTACTTC.